A single sample is the source of the 30 T cell receptor beta chains below, sequenced in a study of T cell responses to AZD1222 COVID-19 vaccine. The method was immunoSEQ multiplex PCR; TCRdb's version includes in-frame clones alone and lacks a portion of them. The sample has 100,000 to 150,000 clones, over 80% seen once. The specimen comprised peripheral blood, sampled on day 0 of AZD1222 vaccination. Receptors were obtained from an adult in good health.

J is TRBJ1-4 and V is TRBV28; 7 nucleotides align to TRBD1. The CDR3 loop spans 16 amino acids. Germline V gene lookup returns CDR1 MDHEN and CDR2 SYDVKM. The trim removed 3 bases at V and 0 bases at J, leaving 4 bases unmatched. The CDR3 bases are TGTGCCAGCAGTTTTTGGGACAGTGCAACTAATGAAAAACTGTTTTTT. Translation: CASSFWDSATNEKLFF.

The J gene is TRBJ2-7, the V gene TRBV6-6; 8 bases agree with TRBD2. CDR3 length: 17 residues. Trimming took 5 bases from V and 2 from J; bases not matched to a gene: 14. CDR1 and CDR2 from the germline V gene are MNHNY and SVGAGI (reference sequence). The CDR3 here is CASSPRITSGQTYEQYF. The CDR3 DNA is TGTGCCAGCAGTCCCCGAATCACTAGCGGACAAACCTACGAGCAGTACTTC.

The CDR3 sequence: CASSPGSKYEQYF. CDR3 bases: TGTGCCAGCTCACCTGGGAGCAAATACGAGCAGTACTTC. The rearrangement uses TRBV18 and TRBJ2-7, with D possibly being TRBD2 (5 bases). The germline V and J ends were trimmed by 3 bases and 4 bases, with 10 bases remaining between them. Germline V lookup: CDR1 KGHSH, CDR2 LQKENI. CDR3 length: 13 amino acids.

This chain links TRBV28 with TRBJ2-4; 7 bases are a match to TRBD1. V shed 3 bases, J shed 0 bases, and the junction held 2 bases outside the gene matches. The germline V gene encodes CDR1 MDHEN and CDR2 SYDVKM. The CDR3 has 15 amino acids. CDR3 DNA sequence: TGTGCCAGCAGTTTGTACAGGGGAGCCAAAAACATTCAGTACTTC. Translated, it gives CASSLYRGAKNIQYF.

The chain joins TRBV14 to TRBJ2-3, with D uncertain. CDR3 length: 13 amino acids. The V gene's germline CDR1 is SGHDN and CDR2 FVKESK. Trimming stripped 6 bases from V and 0 bases from J, with 7 bases between. The CDR3 DNA sequence: TGTGCCAGCAGTAAACAGAGCACAGATACGCAGTATTTT. It translates to CASSKQSTDTQYF.

This chain joins TRBV23-1 and TRBJ2-7; D is possibly TRBD2 (6 bases). TRBV23-1 is known as an ORF, though its function is uncertain. The germline V and J ends were trimmed by 4 bases and 0 bases, with 19 bases remaining between them. This CDR3 contains 17 residues. This chain's CDR3 is CASSLQGRGKASYEQYF. The DNA for the CDR3 is TGCGCCAGCAGTCTTCAAGGGCGGGGAAAGGCCTCCTACGAGCAGTACTTC.

The chain has TRBV5-6 and TRBJ1-4, with unresolved D. Trimming took 4 bases from V and 5 from J, leaving 9 bases between them. The CDR3 spans 13 residues. Germline-derived CDR1 and CDR2 are SGHDT and YYEEEE. The CDR3 coding sequence is TGTGCCAGCAGCGGAAGGGCGAATGAAAAACTGTTTTTT. As protein: CASSGRANEKLFF. Full variable domain (rest looked up from reference TRBV5-6 and TRBJ1-4): DAGVTQSPTHLIKTRGQQVTLRCSPKSGHDTVSWYQQALGQGPQFIFQYYEEEERQRGNFPDRFSGHQFPNYSSELNVNALLLGDSALYLCASSGRANEKLFFGSGTQLSVL.

The rearrangement links TRBV29-1 to TRBJ1-1, with D perhaps matching TRBD1 (6 bases). The germline V and J ends were trimmed by 4 bases and 1 base, with 10 bases remaining between them. Germline CDR1 reads SQVTM; CDR2 reads ANQGSEA. The CDR3 has 13 amino acids. DNA for the CDR3: TGCAGCGTTGGTGGGGGCCCGAACACTGAAGCTTTCTTT. This encodes CSVGGGPNTEAFF.

The CDR3 DNA sequence: TGTGCCTGGAGCCCACTAGCGGCCCTATTGGGGGAGCAGTACTTC. Protein product: CAWSPLAALLGEQYF. The chain is built from TRBV30 and TRBJ2-7; 8 bases are shared with TRBD2. Trimming removed 3 bases from V and 7 bases from J; junction bases left unmatched: 14. CDR1 and CDR2 from the germline V gene are GTSNPN and SVGIG (reference sequence). The CDR3 extends over 15 amino acids.

The CDR3 sequence: CATSDWTSGRSYNEQFF. CDR3 DNA sequence: TGTGCCACCAGTGACTGGACTAGCGGGAGGTCCTACAATGAGCAGTTCTTC. The chain links TRBV24-1 to TRBJ2-1; 14 nucleotides match TRBD2. The CDR3 runs 17 residues. The germline gives CDR1 KGHDR, CDR2 SFDVKD. Trimming took 4 bases from V and 1 from J; bases not matched to a gene: 2.

This clone was seen only once. V is TRBV5-1 and J is TRBJ1-2, with a possible D match to TRBD1 (6 bases). V lost 4 bases, J lost 8 bases, and 24 bases lay in between. The CDR3 extends over 16 amino acids. Germline CDR1 is SGHRS and CDR2 is YFSETQ. The CDR3 DNA is TGCGCCAGCAGCCGTACGGGGGCAGAATCCCAAGGGGGCTACACCTTC. Encoded protein: CASSRTGAESQGGYTF.

The rearrangement uses TRBV7-2 and TRBJ2-5; 7 bases are shared with TRBD2. Germline V lookup: CDR1 SGHTA, CDR2 FQGNSA. V dropped 1 base and J dropped 2; count of bases not matched to a gene: 4. CDR3 size: 15 residues. The CDR3 protein is CASSLVRGLQETQYF. Written as DNA, the CDR3 is TGTGCCAGCAGCTTAGTGAGGGGACTACAAGAGACCCAGTACTTC.

This clone was recorded once. The chain uses TRBV7-3 and TRBJ2-1; tentatively, D is TRBD1 or TRBD2 (5 bases each). V lost 5 bases and J 3 bases, leaving 11 bases between the germline ends. CDR1 is SGHTA and CDR2 is FQGTGA in the germline V gene. The length of the CDR3 is 14 residues. The CDR3 region is CASSAPGRYNEQFF. The CDR3, as DNA: TGTGCCAGCAGCGCTCCGGGACGCTACAATGAGCAGTTCTTC.

The V and J genes are TRBV5-1 and TRBJ1-6; D ambiguous. Trimming pared 0 bases from V and 10 bases from J, leaving 5 bases between. Germline V CDR1 and CDR2: SGHRS, YFSETQ. The CDR3 totals 12 residues. The CDR3 reads CASSLEGSPLHF. The CDR3 DNA sequence: TGCGCCAGCAGCTTGGAAGGGTCACCCCTCCACTTT.

This clone was found a few times. CDR3 residues: CASSQDMPSYEQYF. CDR3 sequence (DNA): TGTGCCAGCAGCCAAGACATGCCGTCCTACGAGCAGTACTTC. The rearrangement links TRBV3-1 (or the pseudogene TRBV3-2) to TRBJ2-7; D not resolved. The V end was cut by 0 bases, the J end by 1 base, with 7 bases between. This CDR3 is 14 amino acids long. Germline values: CDR1 LGHDT, CDR2 YNNKEL (reference sequence).

The V gene is TRBV11-2, the J gene TRBJ1-2, with D unclear. The V gene lost 0 bases and the J gene lost 4 bases, with 9 bases spanning the gap. CDR1 is SGHAT, CDR2 FQNNGV, per germline. This CDR3 contains 14 residues. The CDR3 nucleotides are TGTGCCAGCAGCTTAGAGCCCCACCCCTATGGCTACACCTTC. It codes for CASSLEPHPYGYTF. Using reference TRBV11-2 and TRBJ1-2 for the parts outside the CDR3, the full variable domain is EAGVAQSPRYKIIEKRQSVAFWCNPISGHATLYWYQQILGQGPKLLIQFQNNGVVDDSQLPKDRFSAERLKGVDSTLKIQPAKLEDSAVYLCASSLEPHPYGYTFGSGTRLTVV.

This rearrangement joins TRBV5-1 to TRBJ2-2, with TRBD2 identical over 10 bases. CDR3 size: 16 residues. The V gene's germline CDR1 is SGHRS and CDR2 YFSETQ. With 0 bases clipped from V and 4 bases from J, the junction kept 3 bases outside the gene matches. CDR3 region: CASSLASGRATGELFF. CDR3 nucleotides: TGCGCCAGCAGCTTGGCGAGCGGGAGGGCCACCGGGGAGCTGTTTTTT. The full variable domain, rest sourced from reference TRBV5-1 and TRBJ2-2, is KAGVTQTPRYLIKTRGQQVTLSCSPISGHRSVSWYQQTPGQGLQFLFEYFSETQRNKGNFPGRFSGRQFSNSRSEMNVSTLELGDSALYLCASSLASGRATGELFFGEGSRLTVL.

The chain carries TRBV3-1 (or the pseudogene TRBV3-2) and TRBJ2-1; TRBD2 aligns across 8 bases. In germline, CDR1 is LGHDT, CDR2 YNNKEL (reference sequence). V shed 4 bases and J 9 bases; nucleotides not matched to a gene: 11. The CDR3 extends over 15 amino acids. The CDR3 here is CASSRPGGRNAEQFF. In nucleotides, the CDR3 is TGTGCCAGCAGCCGCCCGGGCGGGAGGAACGCTGAGCAGTTCTTC.

This chain joins TRBV7-6 and TRBJ2-7; TRBD1 matches at 9 bases. The CDR3 runs 16 residues. J lost 3 bases, V lost 4 bases, and 10 bases had no gene match. The germline gives CDR1 SGHVS, CDR2 FNYEAQ. The CDR3 loop is CASSSNGQGTFYEQYF. As DNA, the CDR3 is TGTGCCAGCAGCTCAAACGGACAGGGGACTTTCTACGAGCAGTACTTC.

V and J are TRBV29-1 and TRBJ1-5; 7 positions match TRBD1. V lost 3 bases to trimming and J lost 5 bases; unmatched junction nucleotides: 4. CDR1 and CDR2 (germline): SQVTM, ANQGSEA. This CDR3 contains 13 residues. CDR3 loop: CSVETGLDQPQHF. For the CDR3, the DNA is TGCAGCGTTGAGACAGGGCTGGATCAGCCCCAGCATTTT.

The chain is built from TRBV15 and TRBJ1-2; D is perhaps TRBD1 (5 bases). Germline CDR1 is LNHNV and CDR2 is YYDKDF (reference sequence). V was cut by 0 bases and J by 5 bases, with 16 bases left in between. The CDR3 consists of 16 residues. The CDR3 here is CATSRDLGPSGYGYTF. CDR3 in DNA: TGTGCCACCAGCAGAGATTTGGGACCATCGGGGTATGGCTACACCTTC.

The rearrangement uses TRBV11-3 and TRBJ1-2; D perhaps matches TRBD1 (6 bases). Trimming left V 1 base short and J 7 bases short, with 7 bases between. CDR1 and CDR2 (germline): SGHNT, YENEEA. The CDR3 is made up of 12 amino acids. The chain's CDR3 is CASSLGGAGYTF. The CDR3 DNA reads TGTGCCAGCAGCTTAGGGGGGGCTGGCTACACCTTC.

The V call is TRBV3-1 (or the pseudogene TRBV3-2), the J call TRBJ2-1, with 8 bases lining up with TRBD2. This CDR3 has 16 amino acids. Germline V CDR1 and CDR2: LGHDT, YNNKEL (reference sequence). V dropped 4 bases and J dropped 9; count of bases not matched to a gene: 14. This CDR3 is CASSPRRIAGFPEQFF. The CDR3 nucleotides are TGTGCCAGCAGCCCTCGGAGGATAGCGGGATTCCCTGAGCAGTTCTTC.

The chain joins TRBV7-9 to TRBJ2-2, with 7 bases identical to TRBD2. This CDR3 spans 16 amino acids. J was trimmed by 2 bases and V by 2 bases; bases with no gene match: 5. Per germline, CDR1 SEHNR and CDR2 FQNEAQ (reference sequence). DNA for the CDR3: TGTGCCAGCAGCTTACATCCGGGACTAAACACCGGGGAGCTGTTTTTT. This translates into CASSLHPGLNTGELFF.

The chain employs TRBV5-1 and TRBJ2-1; the match to TRBD2 covers 14 bases. Germline CDR1 reads SGHRS; CDR2 reads YFSETQ. This CDR3 is 15 amino acids long. The V segment lost 5 bases and the J segment 10 bases; nucleotides outside the gene matches: 8. CDR3 nucleotides: TGCGCCAGCAGATCGGGGGGGACTAGCGGGAGAGAGCAGTTCTTC. This encodes CASRSGGTSGREQFF.

V gene TRBV7-9 combines with J gene TRBJ1-6, with D possibly TRBD1 on 6 matching bases. Germline V gene sequence: CDR1 SEHNR, CDR2 FQNEAQ (reference sequence). There are 15 residues in the CDR3. Between the trimmed V and J ends, which lost 5 bases and 7 bases, there was a span of 15 bases. CDR3 DNA sequence: TGTGCCAGCAGCCGACGGACAGAAGGGAATTCACCCCTCCACTTT. Protein sequence: CASSRRTEGNSPLHF.

The V gene is TRBV3-1 (or the pseudogene TRBV3-2), the J gene TRBJ1-1; D is undetermined. Germline assignment: CDR1 LGHDT and CDR2 YNNKEL (reference sequence). Trimming stripped 4 bases from V and 5 bases from J, with 14 bases between. This CDR3 contains 14 residues. The CDR3 bases are TGTGCCAGCAGCCCTCTGAGTGGGAGGACTGAAGCTTTCTTT. It encodes CASSPLSGRTEAFF.

This sequence joins TRBV18 and TRBJ2-1; tentative D call: TRBD2 (6 bases). The CDR3 spans 16 residues. V was pared by 3 bases and J by 1 base, with 13 bases between. Germline values: CDR1 KGHSH, CDR2 LQKENI. The CDR3 bases are TGTGCCAGCTCACCGTCCCCTAGCGCATCCTACAATGAGCAGTTCTTC. It encodes CASSPSPSASYNEQFF.

About this clone: An end of the junction does not agree with germline; a read error may underlie this. The chain combines TRBV4-1 with TRBJ1-3; no clear D. Germline-derived CDR1 and CDR2 are MGHRA and YSYEKL. The CDR3 length is 16 residues. The CDR3 protein is CASSQALLFSGNTIYF. CDR3 DNA sequence: TGCGCCAGCAGTCAAGCCCTTCTTTTCTCTGGAAACACCATATATTTT.

The V and J genes are TRBV9 and TRBJ1-3, with D unclear. The CDR3 loop spans 15 amino acids. Germline V gene data show CDR1 as SGDLS and CDR2 as YYNGEE. V lost 0 bases to trimming and J lost 0 bases, with 7 bases between them. The CDR3 reads CASSVETFSGNTIYF. CDR3 coding DNA: TGTGCCAGCAGCGTAGAGACTTTCTCTGGAAACACCATATATTTT.